These T cell receptor beta chains were read from a single sample in a study of blood T cell repertoires in COVID-19. Sequencing used immunoSEQ multiplex PCR; TCRdb keeps in-frame clones, though not all of them. In the table there are 350,000 to 400,000 clones, 80% to 95% of which are singletons. What was sequenced was PBMCs or T cells enriched from blood (not recorded which). Receptors were obtained from a middle-aged woman who had been exposed to COVID-19. Both conserved end residues are part of each CDR3. The D gene is left open where the match is weak. The size of a clone is reported for some rows only, either as once, few or many, or as a class for expanded clones.

D gene	V gene	J gene	clone size	CDR3 DNA	CDR3 protein
TRBD1	TRBV30	TRBJ1-6	-	TGTGCCTGGAATAGACAGGGGGGTTCACCCCTCCACTTT	CAWNRQGGSPLHF
-	TRBV5-1	TRBJ2-1	-	TGCGCCAGCAGCCCCCGGGACTCAAAAGTTAATGAGCAGTTCTTC	CASSPRDSKVNEQFF
TRBD1	TRBV15	TRBJ1-1	once	TGTGCCACCAGCAGACTACAGGGGGGGAACACTGAAGCTTTCTTT	CATSRLQGGNTEAFF
-	TRBV4-3	TRBJ1-3	-	TGCGCCAGCAGCCTAGGGGTTGCTTCAGGAAACACCATATATTTT	CASSLGVASGNTIYF
-	TRBV11-3	TRBJ2-5	-	TGTGCCAGCAGCTTAAGCAGAGGAGGGACCCAGTACTTC	CASSLSRGGTQYF
-	TRBV25-1	TRBJ1-2	few	TGTGCCAGCAGTGATACGACACGGGGGAACTATGGCTACACCTTC	CASSDTTRGNYGYTF
-	TRBV24-1	TRBJ1-5	-	TGTGCCACCAGTGATCCACAGGGTGGCAATCAGCCCCAGCATTTT	CATSDPQGGNQPQHF
-	TRBV19	TRBJ2-7	-	TGTGCCAGTAGTATATTTGGAGGGTTCTCCTACGAGCAGTACTTC	CASSIFGGFSYEQYF
TRBD1	TRBV19	TRBJ1-1	once	TGTGCCAGTAGCACTCGACAGGGGGCGAACACTGAAGCTTTCTTT	CASSTRQGANTEAFF
-	TRBV19	TRBJ1-2	-	TGTGCCAGTAGTATATCGGCAACTCACTATGCAAGCTACACCTTC	CASSISATHYASYTF
-	TRBV3-1/TRBV3-2	TRBJ1-2	-	TGTGCCAGCGTCCTCGGGATCTATGGCTACACCTTC	CASVLGIYGYTF
-	TRBV12-3/TRBV12-4	TRBJ2-3	-	TGTGCCAGCAGTTTCCTGAGCGTTACGCAGTATTTT	CASSFLSVTQYF
TRBD1	TRBV5-4	TRBJ1-4	-	TGTGCCAGCAGTGAGAAGACAGGGACTAATGAAAAACTGTTTTTT	CASSEKTGTNEKLFF
-	TRBV18	TRBJ1-5	few	TGTGCCAGCTCACCCGGACTGACATTCAATCAGCCCCAGCATTTT	CASSPGLTFNQPQHF
-	TRBV5-1	TRBJ2-1	-	TGCGCCAGCAGCTCCATGGGGGGGCCCAGCTCCTACAATGAGCAGTTCTTC	CASSSMGGPSSYNEQFF
-	TRBV19	TRBJ1-2	-	TGTGCCAGTAGTATACAGGGATTCCGTGGTGGCTACACCTTC	CASSIQGFRGGYTF
TRBD2	TRBV14	TRBJ2-3	-	TGTGCCAGCAGCCCAGGACTAGCGGCTAGCACAGATACGCAGTATTTT	CASSPGLAASTDTQYF
TRBD2	TRBV3-1/TRBV3-2	TRBJ2-1	-	TGTGCCAGCAGCCAAGATCGGAGTAGCGGGGGGCAGTTCTTC	CASSQDRSSGGQFF
TRBD1	TRBV5-1	TRBJ2-3	-	TGCGCCAGCAGCTGGGACAGGGGCACAGATACGCAGTATTTT	CASSWDRGTDTQYF
TRBD1	TRBV18	TRBJ1-6	-	TGTGCCAGCTCATCCACAGGGGGCGGGTCACCCCTCCACTTT	CASSSTGGGSPLHF
-	TRBV18	TRBJ2-2	-	TGTGCCAGCACGCAACAAACAGGGACCGGGGAGCTGTTTTTT	CASTQQTGTGELFF
-	TRBV5-1	TRBJ2-1	-	TGCGCCAGCAGCTTGGTCCCCGGGTCTAATGAGCAGTTCTTC	CASSLVPGSNEQFF
TRBD1	TRBV30	TRBJ1-2	-	TGTGCCTGGGATTCCCAGACAGGGATCGGCTATGGCTACACCTTC	CAWDSQTGIGYGYTF
-	TRBV15	TRBJ1-1	-	TGTGCCACCAGCAAGGAGGGGTACACTGAAGCTTTCTTT	CATSKEGYTEAFF
-	TRBV19	TRBJ1-3	-	TGTGCCAGTACCCTTGTCTCTGGAAACACCATATATTTT	CASTLVSGNTIYF
-	TRBV7-2	TRBJ2-1	-	TGTGCCAGCAGCTTAGGATACAGGGTTCTGGATGAGCAGTTCTTC	CASSLGYRVLDEQFF
TRBD1	TRBV18	TRBJ2-7	-	TGTGCCAGCTCACTAGCCGGACAGGGATACGAGCAGTACTTC	CASSLAGQGYEQYF
TRBD2	TRBV18	TRBJ2-1	-	TGTGCCAGCTCACCACGACTAGCGGGAGGTAGCTATGAGCAGTTCTTC	CASSPRLAGGSYEQFF
-	TRBV7-8	TRBJ2-5	-	TGTGCCAGCAGCTTAGGGAGACAGCAAGAGACCCAGTACTTC	CASSLGRQQETQYF
TRBD2	TRBV2	TRBJ2-1	-	TGTGCCAGCAGTGCAGAGCGGGGGCATGGATATGAGCAGTTCTTC	CASSAERGHGYEQFF
-	TRBV5-5	TRBJ2-5	-	TGTGCCAGCAGCTTGGAATTAGCAGAGCAAGAGACCCAGTACTTC	CASSLELAEQETQYF
TRBD1	TRBV5-1	TRBJ1-4	-	TGCGCCAGCACCGAAGGAACAGGGGGCGCGGGTATAAAACTGTTTTTT	CASTEGTGGAGIKLFF
-	TRBV5-5	TRBJ1-5	-	TGTGCCAGCAGCCCGCTAACAGGCAATCAGCCCCAGCATTTT	CASSPLTGNQPQHF
-	TRBV5-1	TRBJ2-5	-	TGCGCCAGCAGCTTTCAGGCCCAAGAGACCCAGTACTTC	CASSFQAQETQYF
-	TRBV7-3	TRBJ2-1	-	TGTGCCAGCAGCTCCCCCCAGGGAGCGGGTATCTCCTACAATGAGCAGTTCTTC	CASSSPQGAGISYNEQFF
-	TRBV5-3	TRBJ1-5	-	TGTGCCAGAAGCCCCCCGGACACCGGCTCAGTATATCAGCCCCAGCATTTT	CARSPPDTGSVYQPQHF
-	TRBV3-1/TRBV3-2	TRBJ1-6	few	TGTGCCAGCAATACAGGAACCTCACCCCTCCACTTT	CASNTGTSPLHF
-	TRBV7-3	TRBJ2-7	-	TGTGCCAGCAGCTTGGCCCCGGGACAAACCTCCTACGAGCAGTACTTC	CASSLAPGQTSYEQYF
-	TRBV10-2	TRBJ1-2	-	TGCGCCAGCACCTTGGACTCAGGTTATGGCTACACCTTC	CASTLDSGYGYTF
-	TRBV4-1	TRBJ1-4	once	TGCGCCAGCAGCCAAGTAACAGTACCAACTAATGAAAAACTGTTTTTT	CASSQVTVPTNEKLFF
-	TRBV9	TRBJ1-1	-	TGTGCCAGCAGCGTAAAGGGCGGGGGCACTGAAGCTTTCTTT	CASSVKGGGTEAFF
-	TRBV3-1/TRBV3-2	TRBJ2-1	-	TGTGCCAGCAGCCAAGAGTTAGGGAGGTCCTACAATGAGCAGTTCTTC	CASSQELGRSYNEQFF
-	TRBV30	TRBJ1-2	-	TGTGCCTTCAAAACTAACTATGGCTACACCTTC	CAFKTNYGYTF
TRBD1	TRBV6-2/TRBV6-3	TRBJ1-2	-	TGTGCCAGCAGTCGGACAGGGGGATATTATGGCTACACCTTC	CASSRTGGYYGYTF
TRBD1	TRBV7-9	TRBJ1-1	-	TGTGCCAGCAGCTTCGGACAGGGCCCTGGAGCTTTCTTT	CASSFGQGPGAFF
-	TRBV14	TRBJ1-3	-	TGTGCCAGCAGCCCCCTCAGTTCTGGAAACACCATATATTTT	CASSPLSSGNTIYF
-	TRBV6-6	TRBJ2-1	-	TGTGCCAGCAAAGTCACAGGGTCGGGCTCCTACAATGAGCAGTTCTTC	CASKVTGSGSYNEQFF
TRBD1	TRBV2	TRBJ1-1	once	TGTGCCAGCAGTTACAGGGGAGGTGGGCCTGAAGCTTTCTTT	CASSYRGGGPEAFF
-	TRBV5-5	TRBJ1-3	-	TGTGCCAGCAGCTTGCGGGGGGAAACCGGAAACACCATATATTTT	CASSLRGETGNTIYF
-	TRBV4-1	TRBJ2-2	few	TGCGCCAGCAGCCAAGGGTACAGGGAAGTTGCAGCCAACACCGGGGAGCTGTTTTTT	CASSQGYREVAANTGELFF
TRBD2	TRBV7-6	TRBJ2-1	-	TGTGCCAGCAGCCACTCACTAGCGGGGGGCCTCGATGAGCAGTTCTTC	CASSHSLAGGLDEQFF
TRBD1	TRBV29-1	TRBJ2-7	-	TGCAGCGTACGGACAGGCCTGGGGGAGCAGTACTTC	CSVRTGLGEQYF
-	TRBV7-2	TRBJ1-1	-	TGTGCCAGCATGGGGGGCACTGAAGCTTTCTTT	CASMGGTEAFF
TRBD1	TRBV6-5	TRBJ1-2	-	TGTGCCAGTACAAGGAACCGGGACAGAAACTATGGCTACACCTTC	CASTRNRDRNYGYTF
-	TRBV14	TRBJ2-7	-	TGTGCCAGCAGCCAAGATCAGCTGAGGGCCAACGAGCAGTACTTC	CASSQDQLRANEQYF
-	TRBV27	TRBJ2-4	-	TGTGCCAGCAGACCACAGGAACTAGCCAAAAACATTCAGTACTTC	CASRPQELAKNIQYF
-	TRBV19	TRBJ1-1	once	TGTGCCAGTAGGCGGGACTTGAACACTGAAGCTTTCTTT	CASRRDLNTEAFF
TRBD1	TRBV28	TRBJ1-1	few	TGTGCCAGCACCCATGGACAGGGTTGGACTGAAGCTTTCTTT	CASTHGQGWTEAFF
-	TRBV30	TRBJ1-6	-	TGTGCCTGGAGTATGGACTCGAATTCACCCCTCCACTTT	CAWSMDSNSPLHF